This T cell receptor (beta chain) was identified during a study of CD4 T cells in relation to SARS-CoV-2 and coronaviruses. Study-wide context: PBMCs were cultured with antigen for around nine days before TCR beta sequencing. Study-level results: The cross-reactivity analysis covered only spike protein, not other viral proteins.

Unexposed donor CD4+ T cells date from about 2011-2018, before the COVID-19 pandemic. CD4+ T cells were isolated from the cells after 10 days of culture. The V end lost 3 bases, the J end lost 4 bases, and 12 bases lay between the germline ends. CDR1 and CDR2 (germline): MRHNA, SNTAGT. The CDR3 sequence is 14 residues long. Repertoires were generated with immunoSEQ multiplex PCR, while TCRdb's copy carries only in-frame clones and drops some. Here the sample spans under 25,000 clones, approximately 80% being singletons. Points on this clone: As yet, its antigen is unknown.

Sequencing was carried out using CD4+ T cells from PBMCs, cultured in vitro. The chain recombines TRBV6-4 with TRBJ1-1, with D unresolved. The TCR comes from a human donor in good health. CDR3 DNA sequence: TGTGCCAGCAGTGAGACTAAGGATAGCACTGAAGCTTTCTTT. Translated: CASSETKDSTEAFF.